This T cell receptor beta chain was sequenced during a study of blood T cell repertoires in COVID-19. Cohorts were based on clinical histories the participants reported. Donors in Cohort 3 who had recovered were those with two negative PCRs, healthcare professional clearance, or resolution of their symptoms. The junction had 9 bases not matched to a gene; V was cut back by 5 bases and J by 3 bases. Germline CDR1 is SGHNT and CDR2 is YENEEA. CDR3 length: 17 amino acids. Per the authors' pipeline: Reference gene primer amplification in the assay estimated nucleated cell counts. The table came from immunoSEQ multiplex PCR; TCRdb's copy has only in-frame clones and leaves some out. V, J and clone size are taken as reported in that table, and D and trimming were inferred from the DNA itself. The table lists approximately 100,000 clones, 80% to 90% of them singletons.

Source material: PBMCs or T cells enriched from blood (not recorded which). The rearrangement joins TRBV11-3 to TRBJ2-3; 12 nucleotides match TRBD2. The clonotype originates from a woman aged 45-65 years who had recovered from COVID-19. CDR3 coding DNA: TGTGCCAGCAGCCCCCGGACTAGCGGGACGGGGACAGATACGCAGTATTTT. Amino acids: CASSPRTSGTGTDTQYF. Combining the CDR3 with reference TRBV11-3 and TRBJ2-3 gives the whole variable domain EAGVVQSPRYKIIEKKQPVAFWCNPISGHNTLYWYLQNLGQGPELLIRYENEEAVDDSQLPKDRFSAERLKGVDSTLKIQPAELGDSAVYLCASSPRTSGTGTDTQYFGPGTRLTVL.